These 29 T cell receptor beta chains came from one sample sequenced in a study of blood T cell repertoires in COVID-19. The assay was immunoSEQ multiplex PCR, and TCRdb's table has in-frame clones only and misses some. This sample has 61,000 or so clones, with roughly four fifths found just once. Sample: peripheral blood. The receptors were gathered from a woman of 80 years or more with acute or convalescent COVID-19.

This rearrangement joins TRBV28 to TRBJ1-6, with TRBD1 identical over 7 bases. V lost 8 bases and J lost 7; bases outside the gene matches: 8. This CDR3 region has 14 residues. The germline V gene has CDR1 MDHEN and CDR2 SYDVKM. The CDR3 region is CASQINRGNSPLHF. In DNA, the CDR3 is TGTGCCAGCCAGATTAACAGGGGAAATTCACCCCTCCACTTT.

The chain joins TRBV7-3 to TRBJ2-3; weak D call: TRBD1 (5 bases). The germline V and J ends were trimmed by 4 bases and 3 bases, with 8 bases remaining between them. Germline assignment: CDR1 SGHTA and CDR2 FQGTGA. The length of the CDR3 is 13 residues. CDR3 protein: CASSSTDTDTQYF. As DNA, the CDR3 is TGTGCCAGCAGCTCGACAGATACAGATACGCAGTATTTT.

V usage is TRBV7-9 and J usage is TRBJ1-6, with D hard to call. The CDR3 spans 14 residues. The ends were cut back, 1 base at V and 10 bases at J, with 11 bases in the middle. Germline V lookup: CDR1 SEHNR, CDR2 FQNEAQ (reference sequence). CDR3 in amino acids: CASSLGGSGSPLHF. The DNA for the CDR3 is TGTGCCAGCAGCTTAGGAGGGTCGGGCTCACCCCTCCACTTT.

This chain joins TRBV18 and TRBJ2-7; the D gene is possibly TRBD1 (5 bases). The CDR3 runs 15 residues. Germline V gene data show CDR1 as KGHSH and CDR2 as LQKENI. V lost 4 bases, J lost 4 bases, and 17 bases lay in between. CDR3 loop: CASSLIQESSYEQYF. CDR3 DNA sequence: TGTGCCAGCTCACTCATACAGGAGTCTTCTTACGAGCAGTACTTC.

As regards this clone: Other nucleotide sequences in the sample specify the same CDR3. J is TRBJ1-4 and V is TRBV5-5, with D maybe TRBD1 (5 bases). This CDR3 comprises 18 residues. The V end lost 0 bases, the J end lost 3 bases, and 18 bases lay between the germline ends. CDR1 and CDR2 (germline): SGHKS, YYEKEE (reference sequence). This CDR3 reads CASSLAGRPGSSNEKLFF. CDR3 nucleotides: TGTGCCAGCAGCTTGGCAGGGCGGCCTGGTTCATCTAATGAAAAACTGTTTTTT.

The chain joins TRBV12-3 or TRBV12-4 to TRBJ2-2; 7 bases line up with TRBD1. V trimming: 7 bases; J trimming: 5 bases; junction bases outside the gene matches: 4. This CDR3 is 13 amino acids long. DNA for the CDR3: TGTGCCAGCATCTACAGGGGAACCGGGGAGCTGTTTTTT. It specifies CASIYRGTGELFF.

This sequence joins TRBV5-1 and TRBJ1-6; D perhaps matches TRBD1 (6 bases). V lost 3 bases to trimming and J lost 8 bases, with 9 bases between them. The CDR3 runs to 13 residues. Germline V gives CDR1 SGHRS, CDR2 YFSETQ. The chain's CDR3 is CASSYYRDSPLHF. CDR3 in DNA: TGCGCCAGCAGCTACTACAGGGATTCACCCCTCCACTTT.

The V and J genes are TRBV12-5 and TRBJ2-2, with a possible D match to TRBD2 (6 bases). Germline V gene data show CDR1 as LGHNT and CDR2 as FRNRAP. The CDR3 covers 15 residues. Between the trimmed V and J ends, which lost 5 bases and 6 bases, there was a span of 16 bases. CDR3 nucleotide sequence: TGTGCTAGTGGTCGCGGGGACGTCGGAGCCGGGGAGCTGTTTTTT. Translating gives CASGRGDVGAGELFF.

This chain joins TRBV18 and TRBJ2-5; D gene ambiguous. V dropped 3 bases and J dropped 5 bases, with 10 bases sitting between them. Germline values: CDR1 KGHSH, CDR2 LQKENI. The CDR3 is 13 residues long. The CDR3 nucleotides are TGTGCCAGCTCACCGGCGGTTGGCGAGACCCAGTACTTC. Translating it yields CASSPAVGETQYF.

The chain is built from TRBV12-2 and TRBJ2-7; the table gives TRBD1 as D, unverified against the DNA. TRBV12-2 is a listed pseudogene. The CDR3 sequence is 17 residues long. This CDR3 reads CASRLGAGGTGPYEQYF. CDR3 nucleotide sequence: TGTGCAAGTCGCTTAGGGGCGGGCGGGACAGGGCCCTACGAGCAGTACTTC.

The genes are TRBV2 and TRBJ1-1; TRBD1 matches at 7 bases. Germline V gene sequence: CDR1 SNHLY, CDR2 FYNNEI. V was clipped by 6 bases and J by 4 bases; unmatched bases: 11. CDR3 length equals 15 residues. The CDR3 bases are TGTGCCAGCAGGGAGGACTTGGGACAGCCCACTGAAGCTTTCTTT. Protein sequence: CASREDLGQPTEAFF.

This clone has a single count. At one of its ends the junction is not consistent with the germline gene, which may arise from a read error. The chain has TRBV7-7 and TRBJ2-1, with 7 bases fitting TRBD1. This CDR3 region has 16 residues. Germline assignment: CDR1 SSHAT and CDR2 FNYEAQ (reference sequence). The CDR3 loop reads CASSLGGTNTGNEQFF. CDR3 DNA sequence: TGTGCTAGCAGCTTAGGGGGCACCAATACCGGCAATGAGCAGTTCTTC.

This chain links TRBV3-1 (or the pseudogene TRBV3-2) with TRBJ2-7; 10 nucleotides agree with TRBD1. Trimming took 4 bases from V and 3 from J; bases not matched to a gene: 3. The CDR3 loop spans 14 amino acids. Per germline, CDR1 LGHDT and CDR2 YNNKEL (reference sequence). The DNA for the CDR3 is TGTGCCAGCAGCCCTGGACAGGGGGTCTACGAGCAGTACTTC. This gives the protein CASSPGQGVYEQYF.

The chain links TRBV7-9 to TRBJ2-7; possibly TRBD1 for D (7 bases). CDR1 SEHNR and CDR2 FQNEAQ come from the germline V gene (reference sequence). The CDR3 spans 15 residues. The V gene lost 5 bases and the J gene lost 1 base, with 15 bases spanning the gap. The CDR3: CASSPYRGGSYEQYF. For the CDR3, the DNA is TGTGCCAGCAGCCCCTACAGGGGAGGATCCTACGAGCAGTACTTC. The whole variable domain, filled in from reference TRBV7-9 and TRBJ2-7, reads DTGVSQNPRHKITKRGQNVTFRCDPISEHNRLYWYRQTLGQGPEFLTYFQNEAQLEKSRLLSDRFSAERPKGSFSTLEIQRTEQGDSAMYLCASSPYRGGSYEQYFGPGTRLTVT.

V gene TRBV6-2 or TRBV6-3 combines with J gene TRBJ2-7, with D uncertain. V lost 2 bases to trimming and J lost 2 bases, with 16 bases between them. Looked up from germline, CDR1 is MNHEY and CDR2 is SVGEGT. The CDR3 covers 16 residues. CDR3 bases: TGTGCCAGCAGTTACGGCCCTGGGCAGAGTCCCTACGAGCAGTACTTC. This gives the protein CASSYGPGQSPYEQYF.

This clone appeared a single time. The J gene is TRBJ1-3, the V gene TRBV7-9; 7 bases agree with TRBD1. The ends lost 3 bases at V and 1 base at J; junction bases unmatched: 6. From germline, CDR1 is SEHNR and CDR2 FQNEAQ (reference sequence). The CDR3 consists of 16 residues. The CDR3 protein is CASSFSQGVSGNTIYF. The DNA for the CDR3 is TGTGCCAGCAGCTTTTCCCAGGGGGTATCTGGAAACACCATATATTTT.

The V gene is TRBV7-2, the J gene TRBJ1-2; D call uncertain. This CDR3 spans 15 amino acids. The V end was cut by 1 base, the J end by 8 bases, with 17 bases between. CDR1 is SGHTA, CDR2 FQGNSA, per germline. The CDR3 DNA sequence: TGTGCCAGCAGCTTAGATCTCCTAGCTTCGGAGGGCTACACCTTC. It encodes CASSLDLLASEGYTF. The variable domain in full, completed from reference TRBV7-2 and TRBJ1-2, reads GAGVSQSPSNKVTEKGKDVELRCDPISGHTALYWYRQSLGQGLEFLIYFQGNSAPDKSGLPSDRFSAERTGGSVSTLTIQRTQQEDSAVYLCASSLDLLASEGYTFGSGTRLTVV.

The CDR3 protein is CAWGGQGWSPLHF. The CDR3, as DNA: TGTGCCTGGGGGGGACAGGGGTGGTCACCCCTCCACTTT. The rearrangement links TRBV30 to TRBJ1-6; 10 bases are a match to TRBD1. V lost 5 bases and J lost 10; bases outside the gene matches: 5. The CDR3 contains 13 residues. Per germline, CDR1 GTSNPN and CDR2 SVGIG (reference sequence).

The chain combines TRBV3-1 (or the pseudogene TRBV3-2) with TRBJ2-7, with D possibly TRBD1 on 6 matching bases. Trimming left V 4 bases short and J 0 bases short, with 13 bases between. The CDR3 is 15 amino acids. Germline V CDR1 and CDR2: LGHDT, YNNKEL (reference sequence). The CDR3 DNA reads TGTGCCAGCAGCCTTGGGACATCGAGCTCCTACGAGCAGTACTTC. It translates to CASSLGTSSSYEQYF.

V is TRBV6-5 and J is TRBJ2-7; a possible D gene is TRBD2 (5 bases). V was trimmed by 6 bases and J by 7 bases, leaving 10 bases between them. Germline CDR1 reads MNHEY; CDR2 reads SVGAGI. This CDR3 region has 11 residues. The CDR3 coding sequence is TGTGCCAGCAGCGGGGTAGGGGAGCAGTACTTC. Translating gives CASSGVGEQYF.

The gene calls are TRBV29-1 and TRBJ2-3; D unresolved. The germline V and J ends were trimmed by 5 bases and 0 bases, with 9 bases remaining between them. The CDR3 has 13 residues. CDR1 and CDR2 from the germline V gene are SQVTM and ANQGSEA. CDR3 DNA: TGCAGCGTTAACTATGTAAGCACAGATACGCAGTATTTT. It yields the protein CSVNYVSTDTQYF.

This chain uses TRBV14 with TRBJ2-7, with TRBD2 as a possible D gene (6 bases). This CDR3 region has 16 residues. V was cut by 0 bases and J by 1 base, with 13 bases left in between. The germline V gene has CDR1 SGHDN and CDR2 FVKESK. The CDR3 DNA sequence: TGTGCCAGCAGCCAAGAAGGTGCGGGGAGATCCTACGAGCAGTACTTC. The encoded protein is CASSQEGAGRSYEQYF.

The V call is TRBV27, the J call TRBJ2-1; 13 positions agree with TRBD2. V was clipped by 6 bases and J by 8 bases; unmatched bases: 1. This CDR3 spans 13 amino acids. Per germline, CDR1 MNHEY and CDR2 SMNVEV (reference sequence). CDR3 region: CASRLAGGYEQFF. Written as DNA, the CDR3 is TGTGCCAGCAGACTAGCGGGGGGGTATGAGCAGTTCTTC.

The rearrangement links TRBV28 to TRBJ2-7; 12 bases align to TRBD2. Per the germline V gene, CDR1 is MDHEN and CDR2 is SYDVKM. The junction had 10 bases not matched to a gene; V was cut back by 6 bases and J by 4 bases. The CDR3 is 16 amino acids. DNA for the CDR3: TGTGCCAGCAGCATGACTAGCGGGAGTAGGGCATACGAGCAGTACTTC. This gives the protein CASSMTSGSRAYEQYF.

This chain joins TRBV28 and TRBJ2-5, with D possibly matching TRBD2 (6 bases). This CDR3 has 14 amino acids. From germline, CDR1 is MDHEN and CDR2 SYDVKM. V lost 1 base and J lost 7, with 13 bases in between. This CDR3 reads CASSLSNGGWTQYF. DNA for the CDR3: TGTGCCAGCAGTTTATCCAACGGGGGTTGGACCCAGTACTTC.

J is TRBJ1-1 and V is TRBV6-5; possible D gene TRBD1, 6 bases. V lost 6 bases and J 5 bases, leaving 16 bases between the germline ends. The CDR3 has 14 amino acids. CDR1 and CDR2 from the germline V gene are MNHEY and SVGAGI. CDR3 bases: TGTGCCAGCAGAATTCTACAGGGATGGACTGAAGCTTTCTTT. The encoded protein is CASRILQGWTEAFF.

The gene calls are TRBV3-1 (or the pseudogene TRBV3-2) and TRBJ2-7; weak D call: TRBD2 (6 bases). This CDR3 contains 15 residues. The V end was cut by 4 bases, the J end by 0 bases, with 13 bases between. Germline CDR1 is LGHDT and CDR2 is YNNKEL (reference sequence). This chain's CDR3 is CASSPSATSSYEQYF. In nucleotides, the CDR3 is TGTGCCAGCAGCCCTAGCGCCACAAGCTCCTACGAGCAGTACTTC.

The chain couples TRBV7-9 to TRBJ2-4, with D perhaps matching TRBD2 (6 bases). Germline CDR1 is SEHNR and CDR2 is FQNEAQ (reference sequence). The CDR3 runs to 15 residues. V gave up 3 bases and J gave up 9 bases, with 18 bases separating them. CDR3 sequence (DNA): TGTGCCAGCAGCTTCATCGCGGGATTTAACGCCATTCAGTACTTC. It translates to CASSFIAGFNAIQYF.

This chain connects TRBV7-8 to TRBJ2-7; possible D gene TRBD2, 6 bases. The germline V and J ends were trimmed by 1 base and 0 bases, with 7 bases remaining between them. This CDR3 contains 14 residues. Germline CDR1 is SGHVS and CDR2 is FQNEAQ. DNA for the CDR3: TGTGCCAGCAGCTTAGGGCGGGGCTCCTACGAGCAGTACTTC. Translating gives CASSLGRGSYEQYF.